The next 11 T cell receptor beta chains were all read from a single sample in a study of blood T cell repertoires in COVID-19. Repertoires were generated with immunoSEQ multiplex PCR, while TCRdb's copy carries only in-frame clones and drops some. The table shows about 220,000 clones, with around 89% occurring only once. The specimen was PBMCs or T cells enriched from blood (not recorded which). These TCRs come from a young woman in a cohort exposed to, infected with or recovered from COVID-19 (not recorded which).

The chain is built from TRBV11-3 and TRBJ1-2; 8 bases agree with TRBD1. Germline CDR1 is SGHNT and CDR2 is YENEEA. V lost 3 bases to trimming and J lost 8 bases; unmatched junction nucleotides: 8. The CDR3 spans 14 residues. The CDR3, as DNA: TGTGCCAGCAGCTTTACAGGGGGTACGAACGGCTACACCTTC. Its translation is CASSFTGGTNGYTF.

Regarding this clone: The junction departs from germline at one end; a sequencing error may be responsible. The rearrangement joins TRBV19 to TRBJ1-5; TRBD1 might be the D (6 bases). The germline gives CDR1 LNHDA, CDR2 SQIVND (reference sequence). The CDR3 spans 12 residues. CDR3 DNA: TGTGCCAGTAGTATAGATCAGGGGCAGGCCTCTTTT. Protein sequence: CASSIDQGQASF. Full variable domain (rest looked up from reference TRBV19 and TRBJ1-5): DGGITQSPKYLFRKEGQNVTLSCEQNLNHDAMYWYRQDPGQGLRLIYYSQIVNDFQKGDIAEGYSVSREKKESFPLTVTSAQKNPTAFYLCASSIDQGQASFGDGTRLSIL.

The V and J genes are TRBV9 and TRBJ1-6; no clear D gene. Germline loops: CDR1 SGDLS, CDR2 YYNGEE. The CDR3 contains 15 residues. V shed 0 bases and J shed 6 bases, with 10 bases lying between them. As DNA, the CDR3 is TGTGCCAGCAGCGTAGGGGAGCGGGGTAATTCACCCCTCCACTTT. It encodes CASSVGERGNSPLHF.

The CDR3 bases are TGTGCCAGCAGTCTACAGACTAGCGGCAATGAGCAGTTCTTC. It codes for CASSLQTSGNEQFF. The J gene is TRBJ2-1, the V gene TRBV27, with 9 bases identical to TRBD2. The CDR3 extends over 14 amino acids. Germline values: CDR1 MNHEY, CDR2 SMNVEV (reference sequence). The J segment lost 6 bases and the V segment lost 5 bases, leaving 5 bases of the junction unmatched.

V gene TRBV19 combines with J gene TRBJ2-7; the D gene is possibly TRBD2 (6 bases). The V end was cut by 5 bases, the J end by 6 bases, with 14 bases between. CDR3 length: 13 residues. CDR1 and CDR2 (germline): LNHDA, SQIVND (reference sequence). CDR3 sequence: CASSFTGAGEQYF. The CDR3 DNA reads as TGTGCCAGTAGTTTTACGGGAGCGGGCGAGCAGTACTTC.

In DNA form, the CDR3 reads TGTGCCAGCAGCGCAGGACAGTCAAGTGGTGAAAAACTGTTTTTT. Translating gives CASSAGQSSGEKLFF. This chain connects TRBV7-9 to TRBJ1-4; D possibly corresponds to TRBD1 (6 bases). Between the trimmed V and J ends, which lost 5 bases and 7 bases, there was a span of 17 bases. The length of the CDR3 is 15 residues. Germline loops: CDR1 SEHNR, CDR2 FQNEAQ (reference sequence).

This clone has only one observation. CDR3 DNA: TGTGCCAGCAGTGAAGGAGTTAGCGGGTCCCCAGATACGCAGTATTTT. Residues: CASSEGVSGSPDTQYF. The J gene is TRBJ2-3, the V gene TRBV6-1; 7 bases match TRBD2. The V segment lost 1 base and the J segment 4 bases; nucleotides outside the gene matches: 8. The CDR3 is made up of 16 amino acids. Germline-derived CDR1 and CDR2 are MNHNS and SASEGT.

The chain is built from TRBV4-1 and TRBJ2-3; 11 nucleotides line up with TRBD2. The CDR3 totals 17 residues. CDR1 is MGHRA and CDR2 is YSYEKL in the germline V gene. The V and J ends lost 0 bases and 4 bases, in that order; junction bases with no gene match: 6. CDR3 sequence reads: CASSQERLAGGPDTQYF. CDR3 nucleotides: TGCGCCAGCAGCCAAGAAAGGCTAGCGGGAGGCCCAGATACGCAGTATTTT.

V gene TRBV7-9 combines with J gene TRBJ1-3, with TRBD1 matching over 9 bases. The CDR3 is made up of 17 amino acids. The V and J ends lost 6 bases and 3 bases, in that order; junction bases with no gene match: 12. Germline values: CDR1 SEHNR, CDR2 FQNEAQ (reference sequence). Here the CDR3 reads CASSPPRDRDIGNTIYF. The CDR3 DNA sequence: TGTGCCAGCAGTCCCCCCCGGGACAGGGATATTGGAAACACCATATATTTT. The full variable domain, rest sourced from reference TRBV7-9 and TRBJ1-3, is DTGVSQNPRHKITKRGQNVTFRCDPISEHNRLYWYRQTLGQGPEFLTYFQNEAQLEKSRLLSDRFSAERPKGSFSTLEIQRTEQGDSAMYLCASSPPRDRDIGNTIYFGEGSWLTVV.

CDR3 nucleotide sequence: TGCGCCAGCAGCCGATCGACAGGGAGGAACACTGAAGCTTTCTTT. Translating it yields CASSRSTGRNTEAFF. The genes are TRBV4-1 and TRBJ1-1; TRBD1 matches 7 bases. Germline V lookup: CDR1 MGHRA, CDR2 YSYEKL. Unmatched junction bases numbered 6, after V lost 4 bases and J lost 1 base. The CDR3 is 15 amino acids.

The V and J genes are TRBV2 and TRBJ1-5; TRBD1 agrees at 7 bases. The CDR3 covers 14 residues. Germline V gene sequence: CDR1 SNHLY, CDR2 FYNNEI. Trimming cost V 4 bases and J 3 bases; bases outside gene matches: 3. CDR3 nucleotides: TGTGCCAGCAGTGTAGGGGGCCCCAATCAGCCCCAGCATTTT. It yields the protein CASSVGGPNQPQHF.